Sequencing of this T cell receptor beta chain was carried out in a study of CD8 T cells in ankylosing spondylitis. This clonotype was detected a few times. Its antigen is unidentified. General observations from the study: Disease-linked clones reportedly concentrated significantly in matched ankylosing spondylitis synovial fluid. A number of the motif variants had already been described in reactive arthritis synovial fluid and blood. Fewer than ten highly homologous variants made up a TCR beta motif that seemed to typify ankylosing spondylitis blood.

Germline CDR1 DFQATT, CDR2 SNEGSKA (reference sequence). Trimming removed 3 bases from V and 5 bases from J, with 13 bases in between. This CDR3 has 13 residues. The TCR beta libraries were generated through quantitative 5'-RACE incorporating molecular barcodes. Via MiXCR, TCRdb re-called the 5' RACE reads, giving one row per CDR3 protein. The sample carries about 480,000 distinct CDR3 sequences, more than 15% recorded once. The sequence derives from a male donor with ankylosing spondylitis. The chain joins TRBV20-1 to TRBJ1-1; perhaps TRBD1 as D (6 bases). Sequencing was done on a sample of blood, either unsorted or a sorted T cell fraction (not recorded which). Here the CDR3 DNA reads TGCAGTGCTAGTAAGCAGGGGCCGACTGAAGCTTTCTTT. Translation: CSASKQGPTEAFF.